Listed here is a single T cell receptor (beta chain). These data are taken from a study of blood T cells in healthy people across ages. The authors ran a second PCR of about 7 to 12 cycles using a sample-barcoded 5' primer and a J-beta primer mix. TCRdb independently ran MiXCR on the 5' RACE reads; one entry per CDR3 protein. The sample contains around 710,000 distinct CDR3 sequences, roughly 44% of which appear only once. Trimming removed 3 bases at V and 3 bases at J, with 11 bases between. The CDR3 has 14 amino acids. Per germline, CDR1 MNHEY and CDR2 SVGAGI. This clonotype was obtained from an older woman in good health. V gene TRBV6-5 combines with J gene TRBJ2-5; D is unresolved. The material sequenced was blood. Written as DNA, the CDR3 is TGTGCCAGCAGTTATGCCGACTTAAAAGAGACCCAGTACTTC. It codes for CASSYADLKETQYF.